This T cell receptor (beta chain) came from a study of blood T cells in healthy people across ages (dated by TCRdb to between 2015 and 2016). Study-level background: Template switching captured roughly one uniquely barcoded TCR beta cDNA molecule per two T cells in model experiments. To track age-related changes in TCR beta repertoire diversity, the study relied on deep sequencing normalized with unique cDNA molecular identifiers. Four age groups were formed from the donors: young (average about 17 years), middle-aged (around 41), aged (62) and long-lived (more than 75). To avoid experimental bias, donors of different ages were distributed randomly across sequencing lanes. The study analyzed two additional independent replicas of 1 million unique cDNA reads from the same blood draw for two donors, one aged 18 to 29 and one aged 80 or older.

Note on this clonotype: Its specific antigen is unknown. The junction departs from germline at one end; a sequencing error may be responsible.

The CDR3 numbers 14 residues from cysteine through phenylalanine. Only the CDR3 part of the read is kept: 42 bases, read in frame from the first base. What the authors observed across the whole study: Since profiling was done on bulk unsorted PBMCs, naive and antigen-experienced compartments could not be conclusively compared. Observed TCR beta diversity per million T cells fell roughly linearly with age, and a significant reduction was already apparent by age approximately 41. Total diversity estimates from one million sequenced T cells were considered lower bounds and underestimates. The CMV infection status of donors was not known, potentially confounding age-related changes in expanded clonotypes. Compared with the aged group, the long-lived group had more naive CD4+ T cells, fewer expanded clones and increased TCR diversity, suggesting age selection. A strong correlation was found between observed TCR beta diversity and the percentage of naive T cells measured by flow cytometry.

Systemically healthy Caucasian individuals from Russia, 39 in total and aged about 6 to 95 years, were included as donors. Each donor gave 8 to 10 milliliters of peripheral blood, collected into EDTA-treated Vacutainer tubes. PBMCs were isolated by Ficoll-Paque density-gradient centrifugation, with at least 7 million obtained per sample. Total RNA was extracted from PBMCs with Trizol reagent, with at least 6 micrograms obtained per sample. The percentages of naive CD45RAhigh/CD27high T cells were determined by flow cytometry on a PBMC aliquot from every donor. Libraries were made using 5' RACE. Data came from an Illumina HiSeq 2500. A second about 7 to 12 cycle PCR used a sample-barcoded 5' primer and a J-beta primer mix. Each TCR beta cDNA molecule received a unique molecular identifier from a template-switch 5' adaptor carrying 12 random nucleotides. At least 2.5 million CDR3-containing paired-end reads were obtained from each sample. All of the RNA was converted into first-strand cDNA using the Mint cDNA synthesis kit, with a TRBC-specific oligonucleotide serving as the primer. After uracil-DNA glycosylase treatment, a first 18-cycle PCR used universal primers M1SS and BC2_uni_R on all cDNA. The study's processing was this. For normalization, 1 million high-quality reads, each with a distinct molecular identifier, were randomly selected from each sample. Reads with shared molecular identifiers were discarded instead of being binned into consensus sequences. MiTCR, with a Q25 quality threshold and the strictest error-elimination algorithm, was used for CDR3 identification, clonotype clustering and error correction. A nonparametric unseen species model with Euler transformation was used to estimate a lower bound on total TCR beta diversity. TCRdb applied fastp at Q25 and MiXCR to the public reads, then kept only in-frame beta chains. Rows are unified per CDR3 protein, each entry keeping the most common DNA and genes. The V and J calls, along with clone size, are taken from TCRdb and not from the paper's own processing. The sample includes some 1.5 million distinct CDR3 sequences, with less than 45% observed a single time. The ten largest clones represent around 4% of the sample.

The rearrangement combines TRBV12-3 or TRBV12-4 with TRBJ2-4; TRBD2 matches 10 bases in the middle. The sequenced sample was blood. The clonotype comes from a woman between 18 and 30 years old in good health. The nucleotides are TGTGCCAGCAGACCCGGGACTAGCGTAGAGACCCAGTGCTTC. This translates into CASRPGTSVETQCF.